This TCR beta chain was recovered during a study of CD8 T cells in Susac syndrome. Sequencing of TCR beta drew on CD8+ and CD4+ T cells from blood. When the RNA was reverse transcribed, random hexamers were used with an input of about 0.45 to 1 ug. Via MiXCR, TCRdb re-called the immunoSEQ multiplex PCR reads, giving one row per CDR3 protein. The sample records about 150,000 distinct CDR3 sequences, over 85% being singletons. V lost 6 bases and J lost 2; bases outside the gene matches: 3. Germline V gene sequence: CDR1 MDHEN, CDR2 SYDVKM. The CDR3 has 15 amino acids. The V gene is TRBV28, the J gene TRBJ2-1, with 11 bases lining up with TRBD2. This clonotype was obtained from a human donor with multiple sclerosis. Sample: CD4+ T cells from PBMCs. CDR3 nucleotide sequence: TGTGCCAGCAGGCAGGGACTAGCGGCCTACAATGAGCAGTTCTTC. Amino acid sequence: CASRQGLAAYNEQFF.